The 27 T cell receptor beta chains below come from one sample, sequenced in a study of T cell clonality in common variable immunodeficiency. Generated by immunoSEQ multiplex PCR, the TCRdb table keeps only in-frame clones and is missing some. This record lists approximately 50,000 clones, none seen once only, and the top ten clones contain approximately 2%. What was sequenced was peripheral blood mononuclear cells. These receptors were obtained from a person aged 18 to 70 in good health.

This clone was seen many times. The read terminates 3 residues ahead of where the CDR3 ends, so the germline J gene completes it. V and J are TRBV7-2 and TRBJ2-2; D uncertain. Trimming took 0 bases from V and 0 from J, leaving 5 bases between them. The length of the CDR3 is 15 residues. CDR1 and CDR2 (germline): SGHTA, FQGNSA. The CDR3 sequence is CASSLAAANTGELFF. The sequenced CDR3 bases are TGTGCCAGCAGCTTAGCAGCCGCGAACACCGGGGAG.

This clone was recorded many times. CDR3 DNA, as far as it was read: TGTGCCAGTAGTAAAGCAGGGTTATCGGCTGAA. Translation: CASSKAGLSAE. The CDR3 in full is CASSKAGLSAEAFF. The chain links TRBV19 to TRBJ1-1; TRBD1 is a possible D gene (5 bases). The read halts 3 residues ahead of the CDR3 end, with the missing end drawn from the germline J gene. Germline CDR1 and CDR2: LNHDA and SQIVND (reference sequence). With 4 bases removed from V and 6 bases from J, the gap between germline ends came to 15 bases. The CDR3 spans 14 residues. The full variable domain, completed using reference TRBV19 and TRBJ1-1, is DGGITQSPKYLFRKEGQNVTLSCEQNLNHDAMYWYRQDPGQGLRLIYYSQIVNDFQKGDIAEGYSVSREKKESFPLTVTSAQKNPTAFYLCASSKAGLSAEAFFGQGTRLTVV.

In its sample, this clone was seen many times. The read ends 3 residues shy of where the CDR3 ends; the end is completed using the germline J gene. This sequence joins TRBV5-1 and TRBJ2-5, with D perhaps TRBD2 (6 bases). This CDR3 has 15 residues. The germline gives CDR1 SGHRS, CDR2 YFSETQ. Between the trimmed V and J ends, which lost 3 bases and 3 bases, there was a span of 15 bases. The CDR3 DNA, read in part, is TGCGCCAGCAGCTCGTATAGCGGAGCCGAAGAGACC. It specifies CASSSYSGAEET. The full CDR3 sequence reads CASSSYSGAEETQYF.

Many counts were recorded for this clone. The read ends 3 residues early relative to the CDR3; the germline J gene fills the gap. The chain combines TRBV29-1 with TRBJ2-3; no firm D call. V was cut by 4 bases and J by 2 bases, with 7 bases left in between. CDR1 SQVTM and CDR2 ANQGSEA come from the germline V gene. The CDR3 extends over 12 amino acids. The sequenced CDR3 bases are TGCAGCGTTGCCAGTTACACAGATACG. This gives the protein CSVASYTDT. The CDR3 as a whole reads CSVASYTDTQYF.

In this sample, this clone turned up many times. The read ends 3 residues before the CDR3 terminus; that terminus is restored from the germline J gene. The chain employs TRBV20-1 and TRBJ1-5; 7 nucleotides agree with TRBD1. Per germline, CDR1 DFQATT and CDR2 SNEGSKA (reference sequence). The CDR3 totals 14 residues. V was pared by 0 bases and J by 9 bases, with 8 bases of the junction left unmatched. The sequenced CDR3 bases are TGCAGTGCTAGAGATCCCGACAGGGAGAGGCCC. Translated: CSARDPDRERP. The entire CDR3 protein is CSARDPDRERPQHF.

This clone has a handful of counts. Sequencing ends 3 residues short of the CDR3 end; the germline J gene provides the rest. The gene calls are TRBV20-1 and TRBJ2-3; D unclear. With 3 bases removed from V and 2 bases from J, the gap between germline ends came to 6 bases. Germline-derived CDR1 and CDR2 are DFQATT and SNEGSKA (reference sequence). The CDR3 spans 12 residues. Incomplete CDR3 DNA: TGCAGTGCTAGCCAGAACACAGATACG. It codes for CSASQNTDT. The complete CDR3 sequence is CSASQNTDTQYF.

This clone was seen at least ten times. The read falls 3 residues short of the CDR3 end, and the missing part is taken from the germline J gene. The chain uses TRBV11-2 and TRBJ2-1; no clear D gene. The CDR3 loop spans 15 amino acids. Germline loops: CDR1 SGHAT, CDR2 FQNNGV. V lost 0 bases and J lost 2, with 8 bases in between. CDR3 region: CASSLERFPYNEQFF. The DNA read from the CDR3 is TGTGCCAGCAGCTTAGAGCGGTTCCCCTACAATGAG.

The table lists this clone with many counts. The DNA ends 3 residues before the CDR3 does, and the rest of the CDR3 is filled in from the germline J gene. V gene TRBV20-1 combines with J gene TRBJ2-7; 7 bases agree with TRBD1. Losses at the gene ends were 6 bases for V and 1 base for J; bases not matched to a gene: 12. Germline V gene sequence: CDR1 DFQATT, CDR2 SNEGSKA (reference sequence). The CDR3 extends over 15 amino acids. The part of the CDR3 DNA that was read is TGCAGTGCGGCCACCGGGACAGACCCGTCCTACGAG. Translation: CSAATGTDPSYE. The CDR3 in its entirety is CSAATGTDPSYEQYF.

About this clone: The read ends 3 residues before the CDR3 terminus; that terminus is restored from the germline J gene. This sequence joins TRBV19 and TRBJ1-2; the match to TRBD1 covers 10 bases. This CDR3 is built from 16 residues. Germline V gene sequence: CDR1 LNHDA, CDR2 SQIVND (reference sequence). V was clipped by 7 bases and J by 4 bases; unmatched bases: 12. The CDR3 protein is CASKSRGTGVFYGYTF. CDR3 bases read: TGTGCCAGTAAGAGTCGAGGGACAGGGGTTTTCTATGGC.

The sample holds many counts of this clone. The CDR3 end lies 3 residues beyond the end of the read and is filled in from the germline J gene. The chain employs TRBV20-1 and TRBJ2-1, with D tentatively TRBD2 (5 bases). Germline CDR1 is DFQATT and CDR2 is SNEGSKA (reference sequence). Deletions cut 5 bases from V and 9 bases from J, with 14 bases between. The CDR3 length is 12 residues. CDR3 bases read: TGCAGTGCTGGCCGGGGTGCGGGTGAG. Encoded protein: CSAGRGAGE. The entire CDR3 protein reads CSAGRGAGEQFF.

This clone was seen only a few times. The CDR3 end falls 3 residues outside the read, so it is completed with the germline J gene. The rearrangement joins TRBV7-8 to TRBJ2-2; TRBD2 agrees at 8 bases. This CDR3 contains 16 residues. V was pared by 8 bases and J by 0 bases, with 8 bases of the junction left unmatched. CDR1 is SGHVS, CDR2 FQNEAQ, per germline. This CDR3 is CASSTSGNANTGELFF. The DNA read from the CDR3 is TGTGCCAGCTCCACTAGCGGAAACGCGAACACCGGGGAG.

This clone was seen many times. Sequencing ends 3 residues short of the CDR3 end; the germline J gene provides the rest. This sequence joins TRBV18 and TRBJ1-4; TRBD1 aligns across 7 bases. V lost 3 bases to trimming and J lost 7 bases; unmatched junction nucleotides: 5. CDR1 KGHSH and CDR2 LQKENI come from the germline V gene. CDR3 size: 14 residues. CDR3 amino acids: CASSPGRGLEKLFF. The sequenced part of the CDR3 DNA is TGTGCCAGCTCACCGGGTAGGGGGCTTGAAAAA.

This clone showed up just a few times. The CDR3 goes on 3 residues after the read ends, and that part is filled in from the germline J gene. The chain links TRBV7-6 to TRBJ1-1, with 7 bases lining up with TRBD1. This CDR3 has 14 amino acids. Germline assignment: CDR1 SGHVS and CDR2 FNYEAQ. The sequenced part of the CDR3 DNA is TGTGCCAGCAGCTTAGAGGGGGCAGGGGGAGAA. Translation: CASSLEGAGGE. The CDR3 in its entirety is CASSLEGAGGEAFF.

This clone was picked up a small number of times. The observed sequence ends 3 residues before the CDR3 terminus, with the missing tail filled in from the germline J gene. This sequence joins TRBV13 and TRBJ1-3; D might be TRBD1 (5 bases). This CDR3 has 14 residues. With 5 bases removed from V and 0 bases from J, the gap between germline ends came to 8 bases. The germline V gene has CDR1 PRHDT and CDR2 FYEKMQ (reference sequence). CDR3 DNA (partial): TGTGCCAGCAGCGAGGGGATCTCTGGAAACACC. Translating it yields CASSEGISGNT. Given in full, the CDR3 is CASSEGISGNTIYF.

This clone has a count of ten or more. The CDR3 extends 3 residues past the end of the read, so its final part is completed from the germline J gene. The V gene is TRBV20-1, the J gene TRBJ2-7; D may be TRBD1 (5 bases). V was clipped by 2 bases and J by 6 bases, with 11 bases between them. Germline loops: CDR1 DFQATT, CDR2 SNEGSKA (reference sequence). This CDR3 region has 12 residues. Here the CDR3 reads CSARKRQLEQYF. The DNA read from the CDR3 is TGCAGTGCTAGAAAGCGACAGCTCGAG.

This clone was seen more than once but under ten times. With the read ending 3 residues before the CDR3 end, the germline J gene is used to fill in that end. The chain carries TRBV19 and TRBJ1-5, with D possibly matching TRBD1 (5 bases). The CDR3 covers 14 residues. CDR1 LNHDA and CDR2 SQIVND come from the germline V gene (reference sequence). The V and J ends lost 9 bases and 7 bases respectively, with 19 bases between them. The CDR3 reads CASQLTGTGQPQHF. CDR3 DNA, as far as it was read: TGTGCCAGCCAACTTACAGGTACGGGACAGCCC.

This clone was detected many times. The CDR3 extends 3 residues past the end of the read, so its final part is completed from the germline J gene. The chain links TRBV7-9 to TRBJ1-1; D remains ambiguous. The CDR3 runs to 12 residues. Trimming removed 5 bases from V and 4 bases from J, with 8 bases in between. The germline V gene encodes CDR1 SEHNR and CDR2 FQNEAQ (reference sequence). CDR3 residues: CASSKPGTEAFF. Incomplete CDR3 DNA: TGTGCCAGCAGCAAGCCGGGCACTGAA.

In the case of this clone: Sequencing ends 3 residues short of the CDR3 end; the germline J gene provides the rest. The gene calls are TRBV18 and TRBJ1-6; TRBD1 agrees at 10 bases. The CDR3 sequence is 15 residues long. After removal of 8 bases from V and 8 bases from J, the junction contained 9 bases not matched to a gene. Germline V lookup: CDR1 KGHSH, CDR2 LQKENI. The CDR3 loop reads CASRDRGFTDSPLHF. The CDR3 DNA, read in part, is TGTGCCAGCCGGGACAGGGGATTTACCGATTCACCC. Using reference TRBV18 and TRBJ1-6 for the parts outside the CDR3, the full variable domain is NAGVMQNPRHLVRRRGQEARLRCSPMKGHSHVYWYRQLPEEGLKFMVYLQKENIIDESGMPKERFSAEFPKEGPSILRIQQVVRGDSAAYFCASRDRGFTDSPLHFGNGTRLTVT.

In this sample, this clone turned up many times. The CDR3 is CASRGRNTEAFF. CDR3 DNA, as far as it was read: TGTGCCAGCCGGGGGAGGAACACTGAA. The rearrangement joins TRBV5-4 to TRBJ1-1; D might be TRBD1 (5 bases). The sequenced fragment ends 3 residues before the CDR3 boundary, so the rest is inferred from the germline J gene. With 7 bases removed from V and 1 base from J, the gap between germline ends came to 8 bases. This CDR3 is built from 12 residues. Germline V CDR1 and CDR2: SGHNT, YYREEE (reference sequence).

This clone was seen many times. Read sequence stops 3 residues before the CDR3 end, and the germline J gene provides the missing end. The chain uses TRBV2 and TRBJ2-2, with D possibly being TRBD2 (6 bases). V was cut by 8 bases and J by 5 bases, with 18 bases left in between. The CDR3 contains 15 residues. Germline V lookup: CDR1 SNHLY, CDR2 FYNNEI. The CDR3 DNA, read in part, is TGTGCCAGCGTCAGGCGGGATCGATTAACCGGGGAG. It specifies CASVRRDRLTGE. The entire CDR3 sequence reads CASVRRDRLTGELFF.

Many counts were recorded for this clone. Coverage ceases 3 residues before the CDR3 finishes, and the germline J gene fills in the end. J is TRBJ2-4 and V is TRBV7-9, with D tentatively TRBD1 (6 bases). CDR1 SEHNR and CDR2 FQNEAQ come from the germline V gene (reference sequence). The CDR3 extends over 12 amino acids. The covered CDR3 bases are TGTGCCAGCAGTTCCGACAGGAGTTTT. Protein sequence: CASSSDRSF. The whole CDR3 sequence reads CASSSDRSFQYF.

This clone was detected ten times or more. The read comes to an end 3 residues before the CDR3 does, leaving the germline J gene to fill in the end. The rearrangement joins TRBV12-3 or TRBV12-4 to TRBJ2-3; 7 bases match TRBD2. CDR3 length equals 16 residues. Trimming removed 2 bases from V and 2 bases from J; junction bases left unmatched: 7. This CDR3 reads CASSLSPGGNTDTQYF. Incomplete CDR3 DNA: TGTGCCAGCAGTTTATCCCCCGGGGGGAACACAGATACG.

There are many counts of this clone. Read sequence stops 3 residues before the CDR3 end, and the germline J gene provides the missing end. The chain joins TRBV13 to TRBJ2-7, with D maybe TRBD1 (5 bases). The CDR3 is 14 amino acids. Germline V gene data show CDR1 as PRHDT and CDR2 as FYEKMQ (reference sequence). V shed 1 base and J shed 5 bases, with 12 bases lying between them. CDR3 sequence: CASSLEAQGNEQYF. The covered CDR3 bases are TGTGCCAGCAGCTTAGAAGCGCAGGGCAACGAG.

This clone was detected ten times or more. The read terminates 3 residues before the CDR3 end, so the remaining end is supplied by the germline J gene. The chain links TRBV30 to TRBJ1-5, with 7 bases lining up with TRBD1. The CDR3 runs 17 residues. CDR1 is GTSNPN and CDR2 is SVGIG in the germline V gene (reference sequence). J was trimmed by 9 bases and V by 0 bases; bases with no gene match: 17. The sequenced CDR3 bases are TGTGCCTGGAGTGTTGAGGGAAACGACAGGGCTGGTACGCCC. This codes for CAWSVEGNDRAGTP. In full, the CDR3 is CAWSVEGNDRAGTPQHF.

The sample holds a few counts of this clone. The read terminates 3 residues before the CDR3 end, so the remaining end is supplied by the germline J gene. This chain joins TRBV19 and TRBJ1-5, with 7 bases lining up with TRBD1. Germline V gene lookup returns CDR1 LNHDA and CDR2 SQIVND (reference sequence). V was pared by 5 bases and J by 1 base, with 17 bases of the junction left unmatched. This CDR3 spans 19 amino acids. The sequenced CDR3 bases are TGTGCCAGTAGTGTTTCGAGGGGGCGCCAGGTCTGGAGCAATCAGCCC. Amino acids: CASSVSRGRQVWSNQP. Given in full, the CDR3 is CASSVSRGRQVWSNQPQHF.

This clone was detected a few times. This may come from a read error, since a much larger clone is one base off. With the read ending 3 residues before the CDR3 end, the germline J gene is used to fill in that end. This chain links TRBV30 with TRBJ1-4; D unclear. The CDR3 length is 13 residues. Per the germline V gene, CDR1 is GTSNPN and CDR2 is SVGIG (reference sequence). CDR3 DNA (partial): TGTGCCTGGGGTAGCTCCTATAATTCACCA. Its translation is CAWGSSYNSP. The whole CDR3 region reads CAWGSSYNSPLFF. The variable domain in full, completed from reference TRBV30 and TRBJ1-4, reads SQTIHQWPATLVQPVGSPLSLECTVEGTSNPNLYWYRQAAGRGLQLLFYSVGIGQISSEVPQNLSASRPQDRQFILSSKKLLLSDSGFYLCAWGSSYNSPLFFGSGTQLSVL.

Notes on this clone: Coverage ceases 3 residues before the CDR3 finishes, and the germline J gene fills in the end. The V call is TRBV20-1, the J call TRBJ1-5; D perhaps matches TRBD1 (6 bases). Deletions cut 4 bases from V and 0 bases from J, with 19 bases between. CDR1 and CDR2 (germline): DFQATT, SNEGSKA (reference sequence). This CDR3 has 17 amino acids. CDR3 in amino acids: CSATSTGQPYSNQPQHF. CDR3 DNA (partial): TGCAGTGCTACCTCGACAGGCCAACCATATAGCAATCAGCCC.